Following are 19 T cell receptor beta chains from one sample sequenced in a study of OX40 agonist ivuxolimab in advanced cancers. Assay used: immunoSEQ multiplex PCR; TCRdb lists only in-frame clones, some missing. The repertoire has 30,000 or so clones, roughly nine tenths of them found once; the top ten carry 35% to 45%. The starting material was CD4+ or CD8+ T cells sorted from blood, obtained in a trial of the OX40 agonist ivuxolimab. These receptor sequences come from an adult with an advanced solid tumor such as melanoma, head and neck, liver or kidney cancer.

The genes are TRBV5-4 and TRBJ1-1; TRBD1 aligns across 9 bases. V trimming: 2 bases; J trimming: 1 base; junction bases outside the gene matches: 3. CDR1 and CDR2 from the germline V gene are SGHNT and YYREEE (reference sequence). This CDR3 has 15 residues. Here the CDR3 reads CASSLQGARNTEAFF. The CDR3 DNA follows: TGTGCCAGCAGCTTACAGGGGGCAAGGAACACTGAAGCTTTCTTT.

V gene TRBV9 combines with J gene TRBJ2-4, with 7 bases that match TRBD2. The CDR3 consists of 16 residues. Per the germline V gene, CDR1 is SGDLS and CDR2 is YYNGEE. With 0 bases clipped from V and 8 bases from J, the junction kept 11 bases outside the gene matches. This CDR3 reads CASSVGGGTYADIQYF. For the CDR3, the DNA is TGTGCCAGCAGCGTAGGGGGAGGGACCTACGCGGACATTCAGTACTTC.

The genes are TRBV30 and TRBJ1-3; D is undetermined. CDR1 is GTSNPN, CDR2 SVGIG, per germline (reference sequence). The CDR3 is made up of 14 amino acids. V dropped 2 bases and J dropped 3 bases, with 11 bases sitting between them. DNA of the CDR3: TGTGCCTGGAGTATGGGGTTAGATGGAAACACCATATATTTT. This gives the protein CAWSMGLDGNTIYF.

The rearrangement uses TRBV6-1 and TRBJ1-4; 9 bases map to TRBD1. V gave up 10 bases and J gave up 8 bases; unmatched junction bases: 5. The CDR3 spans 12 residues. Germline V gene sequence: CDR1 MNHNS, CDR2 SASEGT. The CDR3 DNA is TGTGCCACCATAGGACAGGGGGAAAAACTGTTTTTT. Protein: CATIGQGEKLFF.

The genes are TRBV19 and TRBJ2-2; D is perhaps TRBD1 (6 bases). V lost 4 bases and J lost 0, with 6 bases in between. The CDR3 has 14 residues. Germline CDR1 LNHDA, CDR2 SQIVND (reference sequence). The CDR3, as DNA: TGTGCCAGTAGTAACAGGGCGAACACCGGGGAGCTGTTTTTT. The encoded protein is CASSNRANTGELFF.

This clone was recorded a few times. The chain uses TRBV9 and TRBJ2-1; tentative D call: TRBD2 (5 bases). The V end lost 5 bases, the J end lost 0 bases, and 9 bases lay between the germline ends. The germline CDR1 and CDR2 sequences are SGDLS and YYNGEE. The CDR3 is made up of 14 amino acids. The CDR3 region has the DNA TGTGCCAGCAGTAGGGAGAGCTCCTACAATGAGCAGTTCTTC. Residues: CASSRESSYNEQFF.

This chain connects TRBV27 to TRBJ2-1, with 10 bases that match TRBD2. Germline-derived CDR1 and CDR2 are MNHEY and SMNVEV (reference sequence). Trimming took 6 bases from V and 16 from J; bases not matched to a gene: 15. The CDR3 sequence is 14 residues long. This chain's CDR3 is CASSQTGLARDFFF. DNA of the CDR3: TGTGCCAGCAGCCAAACGGGACTAGCGCGTGACTTTTTCTTC.

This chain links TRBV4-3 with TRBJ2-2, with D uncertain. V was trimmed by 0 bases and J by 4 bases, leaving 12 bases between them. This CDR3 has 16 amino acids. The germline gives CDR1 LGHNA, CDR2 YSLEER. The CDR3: CASSQDLTSGTGELFF. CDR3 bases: TGCGCCAGCAGCCAAGATCTTACCTCGGGCACCGGGGAGCTGTTTTTT.

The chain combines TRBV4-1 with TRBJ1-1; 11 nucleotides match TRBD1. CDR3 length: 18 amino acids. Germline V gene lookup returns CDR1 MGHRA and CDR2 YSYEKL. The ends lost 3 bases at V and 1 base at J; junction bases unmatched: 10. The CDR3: CASSQGTGGSYGNTEAFF. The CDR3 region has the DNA TGCGCCAGCAGCCAGGGGACAGGGGGGTCCTACGGGAACACTGAAGCTTTCTTT.

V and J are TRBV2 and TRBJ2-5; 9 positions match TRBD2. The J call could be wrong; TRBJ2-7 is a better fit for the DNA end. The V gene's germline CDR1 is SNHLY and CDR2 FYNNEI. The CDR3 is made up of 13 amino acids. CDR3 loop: CASSGGRAYEQYF. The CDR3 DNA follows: TGTGCCAGCAGTGGCGGGAGGGCCTACGAGCAGTACTTC.

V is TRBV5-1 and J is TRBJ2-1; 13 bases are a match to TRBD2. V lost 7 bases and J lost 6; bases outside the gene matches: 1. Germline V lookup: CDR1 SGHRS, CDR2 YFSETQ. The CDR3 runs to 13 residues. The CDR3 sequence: CASGTSGANEQFF. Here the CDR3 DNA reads TGCGCCAGCGGGACTAGCGGGGCCAATGAGCAGTTCTTC. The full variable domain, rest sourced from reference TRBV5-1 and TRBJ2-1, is KAGVTQTPRYLIKTRGQQVTLSCSPISGHRSVSWYQQTPGQGLQFLFEYFSETQRNKGNFPGRFSGRQFSNSRSEMNVSTLELGDSALYLCASGTSGANEQFFGPGTRLTVL.

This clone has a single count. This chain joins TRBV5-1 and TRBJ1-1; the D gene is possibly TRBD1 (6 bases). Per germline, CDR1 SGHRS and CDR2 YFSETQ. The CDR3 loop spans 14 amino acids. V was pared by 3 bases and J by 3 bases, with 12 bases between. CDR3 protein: CASSYQQGDTEAFF. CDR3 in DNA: TGCGCCAGCAGCTATCAACAGGGCGACACTGAAGCTTTCTTT.

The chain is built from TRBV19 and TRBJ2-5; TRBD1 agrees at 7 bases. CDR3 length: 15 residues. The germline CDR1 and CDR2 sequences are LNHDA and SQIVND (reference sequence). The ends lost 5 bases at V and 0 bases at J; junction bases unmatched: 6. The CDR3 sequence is CASSPGQYYQETQYF. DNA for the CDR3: TGTGCCAGTAGTCCGGGACAGTACTACCAAGAGACCCAGTACTTC.

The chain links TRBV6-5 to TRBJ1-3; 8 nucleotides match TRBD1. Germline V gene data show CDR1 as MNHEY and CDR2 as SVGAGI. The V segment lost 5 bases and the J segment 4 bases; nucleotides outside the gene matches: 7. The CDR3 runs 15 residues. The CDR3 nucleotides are TGTGCCAGCAGTCACGGACAGGGTGGGGGAAACACCATATATTTT. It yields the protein CASSHGQGGGNTIYF.

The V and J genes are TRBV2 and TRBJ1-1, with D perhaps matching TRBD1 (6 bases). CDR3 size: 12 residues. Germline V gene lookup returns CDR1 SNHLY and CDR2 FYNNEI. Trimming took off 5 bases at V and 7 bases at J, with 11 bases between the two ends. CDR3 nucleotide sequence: TGTGCCAGCAGTCCCGGACAGATTGAAGCTTTCTTT. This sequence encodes CASSPGQIEAFF.

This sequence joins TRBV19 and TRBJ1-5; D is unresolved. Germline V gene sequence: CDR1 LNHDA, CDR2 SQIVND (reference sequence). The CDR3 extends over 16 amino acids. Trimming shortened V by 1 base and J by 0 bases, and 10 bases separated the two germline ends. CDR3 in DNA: TGTGCCAGTAGTATAGCCCCACCATATAGCAATCAGCCCCAGCATTTT. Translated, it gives CASSIAPPYSNQPQHF.

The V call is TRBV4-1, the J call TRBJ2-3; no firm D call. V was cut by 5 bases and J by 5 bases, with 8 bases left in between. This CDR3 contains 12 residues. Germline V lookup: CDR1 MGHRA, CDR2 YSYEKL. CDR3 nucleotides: TGCGCCAGCAGCTACCTAGGAGATACGCAGTATTTT. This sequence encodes CASSYLGDTQYF.

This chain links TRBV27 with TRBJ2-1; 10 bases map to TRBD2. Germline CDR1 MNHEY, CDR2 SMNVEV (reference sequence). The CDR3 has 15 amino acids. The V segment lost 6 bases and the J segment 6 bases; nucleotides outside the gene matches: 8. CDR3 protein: CASRNLAGVTNEQFF. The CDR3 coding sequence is TGTGCCAGCAGGAACCTAGCGGGAGTCACCAATGAGCAGTTCTTC.

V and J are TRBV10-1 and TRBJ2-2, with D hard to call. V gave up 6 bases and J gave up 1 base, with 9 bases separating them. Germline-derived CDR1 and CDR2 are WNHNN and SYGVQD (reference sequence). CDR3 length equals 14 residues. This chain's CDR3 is CASSRLQNTGELFF. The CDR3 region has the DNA TGCGCCAGCAGCCGACTCCAGAACACCGGGGAGCTGTTTTTT.